This T cell receptor (beta chain) was sequenced for a study of blood T cell repertoires in COVID-19. In the authors' workflow: The authors estimated nucleated cell counts from reference gene primer amplification. The assay was immunoSEQ multiplex PCR, and TCRdb's table has in-frame clones only and misses some. The V and J calls and clone size are taken from that table; D and trimming were inferred from the DNA. There are roughly 120,000 clones in the sample; 80% to 90% occur only once, and 25% to 35% lies in the top ten. The sequence derives from a man between 65 and 85 years old with active or convalescent COVID-19. The specimen sequenced was peripheral blood.

Written as DNA, the CDR3 is TGTGCCAGCAACGTACAGGGTAGTTTGGACGAGCAGTACTTC. Its translation is CASNVQGSLDEQYF. The J gene is TRBJ2-7, the V gene TRBV7-9; perhaps TRBD1 as D (6 bases). CDR3 length equals 14 residues. Looked up from germline, CDR1 is SEHNR and CDR2 is FQNEAQ (reference sequence). Trimming pared 7 bases from V and 5 bases from J, leaving 18 bases between.